Listed below are T cell receptor beta chains from one sample, sequenced in a study of human T cells and chemical hapten exposure. One entry per CDR3 protein, called by TCRdb with MiXCR from the RACE reads. The data show around 120,000 distinct CDR3 sequences, with approximately 13% seen just once and 2.5% to 3% held by the top ten. The source was whole blood, collected in connection with sensitization to the hapten diphenylcyclopropenone (DPC). The receptor source for this set is a woman aged 18-29 years with alopecia areata. Some clones in this sample may be carry-over from other donors' samples. Both conserved end residues are trimmed from each CDR3. Fields, in order: J gene, V gene, CDR3 protein.

>TRBJ1-2|TRBV7-2
ATTRDRGDYGYT
>TRBJ1-5|TRBV20-1
SARRERGWGQPQH
>TRBJ1-6|TRBV7-6
ASSLAGRPDSPLH
>TRBJ2-1|TRBV7-2
ASSLDEQF
>TRBJ1-1|TRBV4-3
ASSQDWGADTEAF
>TRBJ2-2|TRBV6-2/TRBV6-3
ASSPVPSGTVLHFANTGELF
>TRBJ2-7|TRBV11-2
ASSLRYEQY
>TRBJ2-5|TRBV28
ASSSSFQETQY
>TRBJ1-4|TRBV11-2
ASSLDIGTGGEKLF
>TRBJ2-3|TRBV2
ASSTGGGSTDTQY
>TRBJ2-3|TRBV6-2/TRBV6-3
ASSPETDTQY
>TRBJ1-2|TRBV3-1
ASSQDRSAGTYGYT
>TRBJ2-1|TRBV6-4
ASSGLAGGNEQF
>TRBJ2-1|TRBV7-6
ASSSSGGRYNEQF
>TRBJ2-5|TRBV3-1
ASSQRQRIQY
>TRBJ1-6|TRBV4-3
ASSQEPVWDSPLH
>TRBJ1-1|TRBV3-1
ASRNRVPNTEAF